This paragraph covers one T cell receptor (beta chain) sequence. Its antigen remains unidentified. The sample is drawn from a study of identical twins. Study-level results: Less excess twin sharing appeared in beta out-of-frame sequences.

TCRdb recomputed calls from the 5' RACE reads with MiXCR, one row per CDR3 protein. The repertoire holds 750,000 to 950,000 distinct CDR3 sequences, with around 12% as singletons. These data also featured in a second study, about yellow fever vaccine responses in identical twins. That work contributes: Each twin's T cell response to the vaccine was reported to look partly convergent and partly personalized.

The clonotype originates from a woman between 18 and 30 years old in good health. The specimen was PBMCs.

CDR3 nucleotides: TGCAGTGCTCCAGGCATCTCTGGAAACACCATATATTTT. Its protein product is CSAPGISGNTIYF. The chain links TRBV20-1 to TRBJ1-3, with D hard to call. V shed 5 bases and J shed 0 bases, with 8 bases lying between them. The CDR3 totals 13 residues. From germline, CDR1 is DFQATT and CDR2 SNEGSKA (reference sequence).